This TCR beta chain was identified in a study of blood T cell repertoires in COVID-19. Study at large: There were acute and convalescent COVID-19 samples, and they came from the United States, Italy and Spain.

This CDR3 has 14 amino acids. J gave up 6 bases and V 3 bases, and 7 bases lay outside the gene matches. CDR1 is SEHNR and CDR2 is FQNEAQ in the germline V gene (reference sequence). Per the original data handling: Scientists estimated how many nucleated cells there were by amplifying reference gene primers. Libraries were prepared by immunoSEQ multiplex PCR; TCRdb keeps only in-frame clonotypes and omits some of them. That table supplies the V and J calls and clone size; D and trimming were determined from the DNA. The top ten clones hold about 6.9% of a sample with approximately 260,000 clones, around 90% of them seen once. Cohort placement rested on clinical history that participants reported themselves.

The rearrangement links TRBV7-9 to TRBJ1-2, with TRBD1 matching over 7 bases. The origin of this receptor is a woman in her 30s with acute COVID-19. The specimen was PBMCs or T cells enriched from blood (not recorded which). DNA of the CDR3: TGTGCCAGCAGCTTTGTGACAGGGTGGAATGGCTACACCTTC. Encoded protein: CASSFVTGWNGYTF.